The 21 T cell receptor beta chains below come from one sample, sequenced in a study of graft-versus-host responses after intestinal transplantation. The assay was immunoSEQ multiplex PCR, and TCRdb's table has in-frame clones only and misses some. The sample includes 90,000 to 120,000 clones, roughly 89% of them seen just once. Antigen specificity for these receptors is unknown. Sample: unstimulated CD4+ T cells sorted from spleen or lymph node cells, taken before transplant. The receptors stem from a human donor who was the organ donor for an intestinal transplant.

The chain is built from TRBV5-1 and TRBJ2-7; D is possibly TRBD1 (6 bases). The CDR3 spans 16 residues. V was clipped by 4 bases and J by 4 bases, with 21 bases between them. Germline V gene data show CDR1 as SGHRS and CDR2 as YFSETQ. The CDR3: CASSRLSGALEYEQYF. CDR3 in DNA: TGCGCCAGCAGCCGTTTGTCAGGGGCGCTTGAATACGAGCAGTACTTC.

The CDR3 protein is CASSQGGGYNEQFF. CDR3 coding DNA: TGTGCCAGCAGCCAAGGTGGTGGCTACAATGAGCAGTTCTTC. The chain joins TRBV4-2 to TRBJ2-1; D remains unclear. V was trimmed by 1 base and J by 3 bases, leaving 7 bases between them. CDR3 length: 14 residues. CDR1 LGHNA and CDR2 YNFKEQ come from the germline V gene.

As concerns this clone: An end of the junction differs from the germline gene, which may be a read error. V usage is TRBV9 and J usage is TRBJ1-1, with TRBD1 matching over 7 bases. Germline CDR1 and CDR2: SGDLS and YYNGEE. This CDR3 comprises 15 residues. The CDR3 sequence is CAGSVGLQGWNEAFF. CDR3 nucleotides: TGTGCCGGCAGCGTTGGATTACAGGGGTGGAATGAAGCTTTCTTT.

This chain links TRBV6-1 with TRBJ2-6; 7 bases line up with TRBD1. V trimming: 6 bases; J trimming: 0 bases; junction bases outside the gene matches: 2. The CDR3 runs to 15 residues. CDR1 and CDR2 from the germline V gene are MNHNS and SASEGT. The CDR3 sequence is CASSPGGSGANVLTF. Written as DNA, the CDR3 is TGTGCCAGCAGCCCAGGGGGCTCTGGGGCCAACGTCCTGACTTTC.

The CDR3 region is CASSEALLAGFAYEQYF. CDR3 coding DNA: TGTGCCAGCAGTGAAGCTTTGTTGGCAGGGTTTGCCTACGAGCAGTACTTC. The chain links TRBV6-1 to TRBJ2-7, with D perhaps TRBD1 (5 bases). Trimming removed 0 bases from V and 2 bases from J, with 17 bases in between. Germline V lookup: CDR1 MNHNS, CDR2 SASEGT. This CDR3 region has 17 residues.

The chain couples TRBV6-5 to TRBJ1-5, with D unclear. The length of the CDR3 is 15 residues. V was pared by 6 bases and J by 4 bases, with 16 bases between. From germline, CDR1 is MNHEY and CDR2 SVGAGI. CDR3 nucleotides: TGTGCCAGCAGCCCTGCCTTTCAGTCAAATCAGCCCCAGCATTTT. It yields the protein CASSPAFQSNQPQHF.

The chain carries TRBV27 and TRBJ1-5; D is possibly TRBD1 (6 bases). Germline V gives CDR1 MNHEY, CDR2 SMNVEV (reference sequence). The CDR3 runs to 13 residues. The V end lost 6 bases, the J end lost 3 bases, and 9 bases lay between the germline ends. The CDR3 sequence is CASRRTDNQPQHF. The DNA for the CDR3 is TGTGCCAGCAGAAGGACAGACAATCAGCCCCAGCATTTT.

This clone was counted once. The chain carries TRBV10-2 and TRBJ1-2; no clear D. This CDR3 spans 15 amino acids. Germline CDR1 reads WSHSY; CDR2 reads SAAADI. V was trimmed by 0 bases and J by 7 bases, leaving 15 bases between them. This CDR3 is CASSESTGRGFGYTF. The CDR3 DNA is TGCGCCAGCAGTGAGTCAACTGGGCGTGGGTTTGGCTACACCTTC.

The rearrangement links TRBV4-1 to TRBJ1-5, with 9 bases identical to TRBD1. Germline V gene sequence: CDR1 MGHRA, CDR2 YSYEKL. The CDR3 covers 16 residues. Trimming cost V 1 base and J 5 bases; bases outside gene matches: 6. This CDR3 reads CASSQVIQGADQPQHF. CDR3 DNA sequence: TGCGCCAGCAGCCAAGTTATACAGGGGGCGGATCAGCCCCAGCATTTT.

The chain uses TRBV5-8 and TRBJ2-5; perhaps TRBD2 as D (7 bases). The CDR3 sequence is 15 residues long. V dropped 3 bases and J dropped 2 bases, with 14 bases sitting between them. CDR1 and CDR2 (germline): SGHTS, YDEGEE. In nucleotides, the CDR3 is TGTGCCAGCAGCTCGGGGGCGGGAGCTCAAGAGACCCAGTACTTC. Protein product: CASSSGAGAQETQYF.

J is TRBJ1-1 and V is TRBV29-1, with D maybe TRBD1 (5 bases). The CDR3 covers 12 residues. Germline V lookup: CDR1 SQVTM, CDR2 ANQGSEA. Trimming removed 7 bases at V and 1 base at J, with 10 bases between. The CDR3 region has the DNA TGCAGCGCCGGGACGACGAACACTGAAGCTTTCTTT. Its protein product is CSAGTTNTEAFF.

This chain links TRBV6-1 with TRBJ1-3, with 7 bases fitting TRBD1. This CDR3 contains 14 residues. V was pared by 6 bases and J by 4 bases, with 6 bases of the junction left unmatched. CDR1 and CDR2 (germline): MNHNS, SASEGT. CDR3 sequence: CASRQGTRGNTIYF. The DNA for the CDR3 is TGTGCCAGCAGACAGGGGACAAGAGGAAACACCATATATTTT.

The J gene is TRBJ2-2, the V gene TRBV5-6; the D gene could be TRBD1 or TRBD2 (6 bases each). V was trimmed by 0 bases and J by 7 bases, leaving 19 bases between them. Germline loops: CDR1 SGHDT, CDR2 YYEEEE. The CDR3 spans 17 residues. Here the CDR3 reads CASSLGPLGGRGGELFF. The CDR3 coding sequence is TGTGCCAGCAGCTTGGGGCCTCTGGGGGGCCGCGGCGGGGAGCTGTTTTTT.

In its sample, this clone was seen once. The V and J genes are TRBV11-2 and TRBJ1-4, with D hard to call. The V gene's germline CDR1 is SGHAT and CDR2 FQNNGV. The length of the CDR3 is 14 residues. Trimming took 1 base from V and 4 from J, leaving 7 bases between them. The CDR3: CASSLGKFNEKLFF. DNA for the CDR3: TGTGCCAGCAGCTTAGGAAAATTTAATGAAAAACTGTTTTTT.

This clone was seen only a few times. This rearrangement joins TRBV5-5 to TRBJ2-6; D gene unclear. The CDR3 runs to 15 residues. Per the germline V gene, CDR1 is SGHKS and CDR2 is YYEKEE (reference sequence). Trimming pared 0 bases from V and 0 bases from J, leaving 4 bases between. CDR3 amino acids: CASSLGHSGANVLTF. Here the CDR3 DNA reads TGTGCCAGCAGCTTGGGCCACTCTGGGGCCAACGTCCTGACTTTC.

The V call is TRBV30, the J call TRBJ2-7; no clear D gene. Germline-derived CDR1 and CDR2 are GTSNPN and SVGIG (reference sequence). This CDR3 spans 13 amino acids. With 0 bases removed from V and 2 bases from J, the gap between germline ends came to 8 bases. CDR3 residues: CAWSVPGPYEQYF. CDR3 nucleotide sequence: TGTGCCTGGAGTGTCCCCGGCCCCTACGAGCAGTACTTC.

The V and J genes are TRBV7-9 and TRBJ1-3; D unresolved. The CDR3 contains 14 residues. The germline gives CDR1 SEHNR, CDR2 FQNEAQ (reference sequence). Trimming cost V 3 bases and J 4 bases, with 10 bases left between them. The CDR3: CASSLEAGGNTIYF. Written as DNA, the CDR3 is TGTGCCAGCAGCTTGGAAGCGGGGGGAAACACCATATATTTT.

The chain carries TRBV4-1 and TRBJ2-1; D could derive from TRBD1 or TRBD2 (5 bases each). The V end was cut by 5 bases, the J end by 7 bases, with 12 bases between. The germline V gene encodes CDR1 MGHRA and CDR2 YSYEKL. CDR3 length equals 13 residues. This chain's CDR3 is CASSFQGDNEQFF. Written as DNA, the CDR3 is TGCGCCAGCAGCTTTCAGGGAGATAATGAGCAGTTCTTC.

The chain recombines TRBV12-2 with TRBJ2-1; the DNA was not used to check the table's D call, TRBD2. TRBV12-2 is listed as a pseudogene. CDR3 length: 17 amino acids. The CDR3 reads CASRLATSPYSYNEQFF. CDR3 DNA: TGTGCAAGTCGCTTAGCGACTAGCCCCTACTCCTACAATGAGCAGTTCTTC.

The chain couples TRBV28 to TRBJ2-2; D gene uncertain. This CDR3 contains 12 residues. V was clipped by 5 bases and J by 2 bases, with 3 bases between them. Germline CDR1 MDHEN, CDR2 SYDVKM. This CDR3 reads CASSRNTGELFF. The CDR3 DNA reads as TGTGCCAGCAGTCGAAACACCGGGGAGCTGTTTTTT.

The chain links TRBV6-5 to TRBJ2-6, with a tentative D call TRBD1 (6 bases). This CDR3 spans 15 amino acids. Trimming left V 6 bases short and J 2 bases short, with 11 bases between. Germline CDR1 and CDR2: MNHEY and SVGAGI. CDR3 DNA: TGTGCCAGCAGCTCAGGGGTAGCTGGGGCCAACGTCCTGACTTTC. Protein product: CASSSGVAGANVLTF.